This passage covers 4 T cell receptor beta chains from one sample sequenced in a study of T cell changes during pregnancy in multiple sclerosis. Assay: immunoSEQ multiplex PCR; the TCRdb copy retains only in-frame clones and omits some. This table holds about 100,000 clones, 85% to 95% found once. The specimen comprised peripheral blood, sampled in the third trimester of pregnancy. Receptors were obtained from a female donor in good health, enrolled as a control in a pregnancy study.

The rearrangement joins TRBV18 to TRBJ1-1; 7 bases match TRBD1. With V trimmed by 8 bases and J by 1 base, 4 bases remained unmatched. This CDR3 has 13 residues. From germline, CDR1 is KGHSH and CDR2 LQKENI. CDR3 region: CASDRAGNTEAFF. CDR3 coding DNA: TGTGCCAGCGACAGGGCAGGGAACACTGAAGCTTTCTTT.

This clone showed up just once. V usage is TRBV6-4 and J usage is TRBJ2-5, with TRBD1 identical over 7 bases. Germline values: CDR1 MRHNA, CDR2 SNTAGT. The CDR3 contains 11 residues. The ends lost 9 bases at V and 3 bases at J; junction bases unmatched: 1. The CDR3 DNA is TGTGCCAGAGGACAGGAAGAGACCCAGTACTTC. This codes for CARGQEETQYF.

The chain links TRBV30 to TRBJ2-7; TRBD2 might be the D (6 bases). Trimming shortened V by 3 bases and J by 0 bases, and 9 bases separated the two germline ends. Germline V gene lookup returns CDR1 GTSNPN and CDR2 SVGIG (reference sequence). The CDR3 runs to 13 residues. DNA of the CDR3: TGTGCCTGGAGGTTAGCGGCCTCCTACGAGCAGTACTTC. It yields the protein CAWRLAASYEQYF.

This chain connects TRBV29-1 to TRBJ1-4; 7 bases fit TRBD1. The germline V gene encodes CDR1 SQVTM and CDR2 ANQGSEA. V was clipped by 6 bases and J by 4 bases; unmatched bases: 8. The CDR3 is 14 amino acids. CDR3 residues: CSVPTGQHNEKLFF. In DNA form, the CDR3 reads TGCAGCGTCCCTACGGGACAGCATAATGAAAAACTGTTTTTT.